The source of this T cell receptor beta chain is a study of cytomegalovirus exposure and HLA in healthy donors (TCRdb year 2017). About the full investigation: An earlier analysis of about 530 of the donors reported 276 Gb of sequence data and 117 million unique TCR beta sequences obtained from about 170 million T cells. Roughly 310 gigabases of sequencing data and tens of millions of unique TCR sequences were included in an early release covering about 700 HLA-typed donors. Across around 400 genotyped donors of the cohort, an average of about 240,000 unique TCR beta nucleotide sequences per donor were sequenced, and around 19% of those sequences were non-productive. Rather than using new phenotypic data, the later analysis identified candidate immune exposures from TCR beta sequences and from how often those sequences occurred across donors. The study profiled the T cell repertoires of around 700 subjects by immunosequencing and related them to cytomegalovirus serostatus. Of the 398 genotyped donors, roughly 80% were placed in the genetic ancestry cluster associated with self-reported Caucasian donors. The study was designed to test whether signatures of past pathogen exposure could be identified by cataloging public T cell receptors. Roughly five DR-DQ haplotypes were handled as single units for association and clustering because linkage in the cohort was strong. All discovery cohort repertoires had been generated using a single sequencing platform. To predict cytomegalovirus infection status, the study combined high-throughput TCR immunosequencing, statistical association of individual TCRs with disease status, and machine learning. In an earlier analysis of several hundred of the donors, high-throughput TCR beta sequencing was used to judge whether each TCR beta V gene segment behaved as functional or pseudogenic. A later analysis re-examined previously published TCR beta repertoires from 610 or so donors and added high-resolution HLA genotyping to investigate patterns of TCR occurrence. In a later genetic analysis, genome-wide SNP genotypes for about 55% of the roughly 670 donors were used, and that subset was treated as a discovery cohort. The number of typed donors differed by locus: roughly 629-630 for A, B, C, DRB1 and DQB1; 522 for DQA1; 600 to 610 for DPA1; and about 450 for DPB1. Alongside the repertoire data, information on donor age, sex, ethnicity and CMV serostatus was compiled. Both class I and class II loci were covered by HLA typing, at four-digit resolution. Besides the first cohort of 550 to 750 subjects, a separate validation cohort made up of roughly 130 different subjects was used. The study at large found these results: Assigning TCR associations to individual alleles was difficult when HLA alleles, especially DR and DQ, strongly co-occurred. Three of the identified cytomegalovirus-associated TCR beta chains were confirmed in vitro to be specific for cytomegalovirus antigens. In a later genetic analysis, fewer N-insertions in productive TCRs were reported among donors in an Asian-associated ancestry cluster than the approximately 670-donor mean. A later analysis found that most CMV-associated TCR beta chains appeared HLA-restricted, with HLA associations seemingly driven largely by CMV exposure. Compared with equally common non-associated chains, HLA-associated TCR beta chains in a later analysis were more clonally expanded and had lower generation probabilities. Immune exposure information for the cohort was limited to CMV serostatus. In the study, 150 to 200 TCR beta chains were listed as associated with cytomegalovirus. Roughly 17 rarely observed V segments, including chromosome 9 orphons, were excluded from the earlier analysis of a few hundred of the donors because counts were too low. The classifier was reported to diagnose cytomegalovirus status with high specificity and sensitivity in both the original cohort and the validation cohort. In an earlier analysis of about 540 of the donors, most TCR beta V segments were observed in productive rearrangements about 87% or about 30% of the time, broadly matching IMGT annotations. A cluster of highly shared sequence variants was judged likely to be a technical artifact of the sequencing pipeline. Because HLA typing was missing for some donors at each locus, association tests included only the typed subset. An association between a missense DCLRE1C variant and V-gene and J-gene trimming of TCR beta chains was found in a later genetic analysis and replicated in an independent cohort. While some public TCRs were present in many individuals, most TCR sequences turned up only very rarely across donors. Specific HLA alleles were associated with over 15,000 TCR beta sequences at a false discovery rate of 0.05 in a later analysis. A further reported finding was that TCR beta sequences accurately predicted the HLA-A and HLA-B alleles for most subjects in the first cohort. Linkage disequilibrium might explain the correlated functional status among segregating V segments, but an unknown experimental factor could not be ruled out. The 87-base-pair reads could not distinguish some IMGT-functional V segments, including TRBV6-2 and TRBV6-3, so those segments were excluded. Several of the top co-occurrence clusters appeared to be linked to parvovirus B19, influenza, CMV and Epstein-Barr virus, according to a later analysis. This cohort had only TCR beta chains sequenced, and the lack of alpha or paired-chain data limited which features could be detected. In a later analysis, TCR association rates were found to vary across HLA loci, with the most associated TCRs seen for DRB1 alleles and the fewest for HLA-C alleles. Sequencing depth was assumed to be roughly uniform across donors in the presence/absence analyses, though that assumption may not hold. It was suggested by the authors that the approach could potentially be generalized to other disease states and immunological phenotypes.

The cohort was made up of 500 to 850 healthy bone marrow donors. At the time of sampling, all cohort members were nominally healthy, though unrecorded immune exposures were likely present. The donor tested CMV seronegative and was one of the 352 seronegative cohort members. Each donor provided a peripheral blood sample, and peripheral blood mononuclear cells were used for TCR beta sequencing. The Qiagen DNeasy Blood Extraction Kit was used to extract genomic DNA from the blood cell samples. Spanning cysteine to phenylalanine, the CDR3 consists of 14 amino acids. Just the 42-base CDR3 DNA is kept, in frame starting at base 1. At the junction V is shortened by 5 bases and J by 2 bases; bases outside the gene matches: 2. The germline V gene (reference sequence) gives CDR1 as MNHEY and CDR2 as SMNVEV. Library preparation was by the immunoSEQ multiplex PCR assay. For the multiplex PCR, a mixture combining 60 forward primers for TCR Vbeta segments and 13 reverse primers for TCR Jbeta segments was used. A multiplex PCR assay on genomic DNA amplified the CDR3 region of rearranged TCR beta genes. The amplified TCR beta libraries were sequenced on the Illumina HiSeq System as 87-base-pair reads. Concerning the study's data processing: A later analysis counted tens of millions of unique TCR beta chains across the 666 repertoires, and around 12 million of these chains were shared by at least two donors. A nearest-neighbor algorithm error-corrected the raw reads and collapsed the reads into unique sequences, merging closely related sequences to remove PCR and sequencing errors. CDR3 sequences were aligned to IMGT reference sequences to assign V, D and J gene segments. For a sequence to be retained, at least a six-nucleotide match to both a V gene segment and a J gene segment was required. A rearrangement was called productive if the CDR3 had no stop codons and remained in frame with V and J, and every other rearrangement was called non-productive. CDR3 was defined according to IMGT convention as the region running from the second conserved V-encoded cysteine to the conserved J-encoded phenylalanine. The earlier analysis of around 640 of the donors excluded sequences that lacked an unambiguous match to a single V gene segment. An earlier analysis of fewer than 650 of the donors classified V segments as functional when productive rearrangements were above 56.7% and as segregating when the standard deviation between donors was above 5%. To diagnose cytomegalovirus status from the catalog of TCR beta chain sequences, a statistical classification framework was built. In a later analysis, V and J genes were assigned by comparing TCR nucleotide sequences against IMGT/GENE-DB human TR gene sequences. A later analysis assigned CDR3 sequences and most-parsimonious VDJ recombination scenarios with the TCRdist pipeline. In a later analysis, every TCR beta chain was defined by the combination of its CDR3 amino acid sequence and its V-gene family, and reads without a unique V-gene family were dropped. As a way to deal with suspected cross-contamination and a sequencing artifact, a later analysis dropped 592 nucleotide sequences that were highly shared and had low generation probability. A later analysis calculated a clonal expansion index for each public chain from normalized within-repertoire ranks of inferred template counts. A later analysis computed generation probabilities with a VDJ recombination model fitted to out-of-frame rearrangements, and checked the results against IGoR. In a later analysis, TCR-TCR, TCR-HLA and TCR-CMV co-occurrence was scored with hypergeometric tests, and a repertoire-size bias correction was applied to TCR pairs. To estimate false discovery rates, a later analysis permuted the HLA or CMV assignments 20 times. In a later analysis, co-occurring TCRs were grouped with DBSCAN, and TCRdist sequence similarity was added when clustering was performed within HLA-allele-positive subsets. Repertoires with fewer than 30,000 or more than 120,000 public chains were left out of co-occurrence clustering, as were a handful of repertoires with anomalous nucleotide sharing. In its TCRdb copy, this immuneACCESS table keeps in-frame sequences only and misses some clones. Where compared with another copy, unresolved V genes explain less than half of these, and the others have no known cause. V and J calls and clone size follow that table, whereas D and trimming were derived from the DNA. Here the sample has around 280,000 clones; approximately 90% occur a single time. About 2% of the sample is in the top ten clones.

Notes on this clone: Its antigen is currently not known. One base away there is no much larger clone; base qualities are not given.

The V and J genes are TRBV27 and TRBJ1-2, and 10 junctional nucleotides match TRBD1. The sequence was collected from a woman between 18 and 30 years old in good health and CMV-seronegative. Sample: PBMCs. For the CDR3, the sequence is CASSPDRGNYGYTF. The base sequence is TGTGCCAGCAGTCCGGACAGGGGGAACTATGGCTACACCTTC.